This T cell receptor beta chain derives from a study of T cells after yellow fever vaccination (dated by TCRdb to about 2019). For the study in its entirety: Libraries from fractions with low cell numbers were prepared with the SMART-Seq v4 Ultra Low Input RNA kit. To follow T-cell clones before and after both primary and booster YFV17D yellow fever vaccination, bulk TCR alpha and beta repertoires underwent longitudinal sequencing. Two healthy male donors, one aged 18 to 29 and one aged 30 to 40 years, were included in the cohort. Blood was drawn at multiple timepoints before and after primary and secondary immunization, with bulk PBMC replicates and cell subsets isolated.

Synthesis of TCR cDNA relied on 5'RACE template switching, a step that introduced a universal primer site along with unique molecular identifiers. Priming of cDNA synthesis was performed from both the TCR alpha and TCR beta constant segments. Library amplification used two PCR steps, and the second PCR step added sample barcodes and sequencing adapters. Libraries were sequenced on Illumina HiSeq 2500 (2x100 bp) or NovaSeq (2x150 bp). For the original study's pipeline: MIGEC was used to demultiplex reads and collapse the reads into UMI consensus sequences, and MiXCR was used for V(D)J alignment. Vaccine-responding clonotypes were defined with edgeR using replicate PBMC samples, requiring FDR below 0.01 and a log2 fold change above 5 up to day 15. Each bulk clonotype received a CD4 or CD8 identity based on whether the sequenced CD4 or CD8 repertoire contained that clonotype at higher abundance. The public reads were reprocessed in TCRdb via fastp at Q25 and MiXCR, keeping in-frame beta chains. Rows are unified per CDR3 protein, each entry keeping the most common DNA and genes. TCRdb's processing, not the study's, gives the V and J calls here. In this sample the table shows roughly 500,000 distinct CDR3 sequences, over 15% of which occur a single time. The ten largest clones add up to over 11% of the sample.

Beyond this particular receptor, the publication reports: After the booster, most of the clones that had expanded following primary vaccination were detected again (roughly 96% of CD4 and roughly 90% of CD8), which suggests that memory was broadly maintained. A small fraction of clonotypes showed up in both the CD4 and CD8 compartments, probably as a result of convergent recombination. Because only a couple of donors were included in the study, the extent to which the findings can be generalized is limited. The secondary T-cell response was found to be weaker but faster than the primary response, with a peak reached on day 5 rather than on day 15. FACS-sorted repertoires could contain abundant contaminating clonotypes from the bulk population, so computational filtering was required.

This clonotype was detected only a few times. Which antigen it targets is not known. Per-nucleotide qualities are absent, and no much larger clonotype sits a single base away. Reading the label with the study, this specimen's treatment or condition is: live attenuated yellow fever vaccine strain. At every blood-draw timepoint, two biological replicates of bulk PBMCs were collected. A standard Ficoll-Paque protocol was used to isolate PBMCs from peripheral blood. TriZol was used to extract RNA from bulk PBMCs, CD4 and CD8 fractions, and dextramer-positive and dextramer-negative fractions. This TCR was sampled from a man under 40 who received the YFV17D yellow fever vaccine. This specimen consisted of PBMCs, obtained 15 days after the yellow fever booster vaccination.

CDR3 protein: CASSQPWNEQFF. Here is the DNA: TGTGCCAGCAGCCAACCCTGGAATGAGCAGTTCTTC. The receptor chain draws on TRBV14 and TRBJ2-1; no confident D gene assignment can be made. V is shortened by 2 bases, J by 7 bases, and the region joining them spans 6 bases. In the germline V gene, CDR1 corresponds to SGHDN and CDR2 to FVKESK. The CDR3, from cysteine to phenylalanine, totals 12 residues. Only the CDR3 region is kept as DNA, spanning 36 bases read in frame from base 1.